The rows below give T cell receptor beta chains drawn from one sample of a study of blood T cell repertoires in COVID-19. Using immunoSEQ multiplex PCR, the repertoire was profiled, and TCRdb retains in-frame clones only, with some absent. The sample includes fewer than 200,000 clones, under 85% of them seen just once. What was sequenced was PBMCs or T cells enriched from blood (not recorded which). Every receptor here comes from a man between 45 and 60 years old who had recovered from COVID-19. The CDR3 runs from the conserved cysteine through the conserved F or W. The order of the fields is D gene, V gene, J gene, clone size, CDR3 protein, CDR3 DNA. The D gene is left open where the match is weak. Size values are once, few and many counts, or a class for expanded clones, and some rows have none.

>TRBD1|TRBV3-1/TRBV3-2|TRBJ1-1|.
CASSQERGLGTTEAFF
TGTGCCAGCAGCCAAGAGAGGGGGCTGGGGACCACTGAAGCTTTCTTT
>TRBD1|TRBV7-9|TRBJ2-7|.
CASSVGTGAYEQYF
TGTGCCAGCAGCGTCGGGACAGGGGCCTACGAGCAGTACTTC
>.|TRBV5-4|TRBJ2-7|.
CASSLEEGTGRTHF
TGTGCCAGCAGCTTGGAAGAGGGCACCGGACGGACCCACTTC
>.|TRBV5-1|TRBJ2-7|.
CASTPTGSSYEQYF
TGCGCCAGCACCCCAACAGGATCTTCCTACGAGCAGTACTTC
>.|TRBV7-2|TRBJ2-5|.
CASSLGGAGTQYF
TGTGCCAGCAGCTTAGGCGGCGCGGGGACCCAGTACTTC
>.|TRBV4-3|TRBJ1-3|.
CASSQEGQLSGNTIYF
TGCGCCAGCAGCCAAGAGGGACAACTCTCTGGAAACACCATATATTTT
>.|TRBV30|TRBJ2-1|.
CAWSPGTTYNEQFF
TGTGCCTGGAGTCCCGGGACAACATACAATGAGCAGTTCTTC
>.|TRBV21-1|TRBJ1-3|.
CASSSNRDRGFESGNTIYF
TGTGCCAGCAGCTCGAACCGGGACAGGGGTTTTGAATCTGGAAACACCATATATTTT
>TRBD1|TRBV18|TRBJ2-7|.
CASSPGTGTYEQYF
TGTGCCAGCTCACCCGGGACAGGGACCTACGAGCAGTACTTC
>.|TRBV5-1|TRBJ1-2|.
CASSPDGQPNYGYTF
TGCGCCAGCAGCCCAGACGGACAGCCAAACTATGGCTACACCTTC
>.|TRBV30|TRBJ1-1|.
CAWSVSAEAFF
TGTGCCTGGAGTGTATCCGCTGAAGCTTTCTTT
>.|TRBV29-1|TRBJ2-1|.
CSVERDTSPIGEQFF
TGCAGCGTTGAGAGGGACACATCCCCAATCGGTGAGCAGTTCTTC
>TRBD2|TRBV24-1|TRBJ2-5|.
CATSLTGGDETQYF
TGTGCCACCAGCCTAACGGGGGGTGACGAGACCCAGTACTTC
>.|TRBV5-1|TRBJ2-1|once
CASSYASTGLYNEQFF
TGCGCCAGCAGCTACGCTAGTACAGGGCTTTACAATGAGCAGTTCTTC
>TRBD1|TRBV18|TRBJ1-3|.
CASSPGTGSSTIYF
TGTGCCAGCTCACCAGGGACAGGGAGTAGCACCATATATTTT
>.|TRBV3-1/TRBV3-2|TRBJ1-1|.
CASSPSRDRGAFF
TGTGCCAGCAGCCCTTCCCGGGATCGGGGAGCTTTCTTT
>.|TRBV6-5|TRBJ1-2|.
CASSYTSDSYYGYTF
TGTGCCAGCAGTTACACCTCGGACAGCTACTATGGCTACACCTTC
>TRBD1|TRBV12-5|TRBJ1-6|few
CASGLVQGDYNSPLHF
TGTGCTAGTGGTTTGGTACAGGGGGATTATAATTCACCCCTCCACTTT